Detailed here is one T cell receptor beta chain. Its antigen is undetermined. The germline CDR1 and CDR2 sequences are SGDLS and YYNGEE. Losses at the gene ends were 4 bases for V and 1 base for J; bases not matched to a gene: 3. This CDR3 region has 14 residues. PCR was performed using 60 Vbeta and 13 Jbeta primers. Clones were read by immunoSEQ multiplex PCR, and TCRdb kept only the in-frame ones, dropping some. The sample includes around 130,000 clones, approximately 72% of them seen just once. The sample belongs to a study of cytomegalovirus exposure and HLA in healthy donors. Study as a whole: In terms of ancestry, the Caucasian-associated cluster contained about four fifths of the roughly 400 genotyped donors.

Findings of the study overall: The productive fraction for most TCR beta V segments was about 90% or about 30% in an earlier analysis. In vitro data verified a few CMV-associated chains as specific for CMV antigens. Most subjects had HLA-A and HLA-B alleles reportedly predicted accurately by TCR beta sequences.

The specimen sequenced was PBMCs. This TCR derives from a woman aged 55-69 years in good health and CMV-seronegative. This chain uses TRBV9 with TRBJ2-5, with 8 positions matching TRBD2. In DNA form, the CDR3 reads TGTGCCAGCAGCCTCGGGGGGGTCCAAGAGACCCAGTACTTC. This encodes CASSLGGVQETQYF.